The 16 T cell receptor beta chains in this list originate from one sample, sequenced in a study of neoadjuvant anti-PD-1 for oral cavity cancer (dated by TCRdb to the early 2020s). According to the study, the label for this sample's time point signals: after neoadjuvant nivolumab, at surgical resection. Receptor amplification or capture employed the immunoSEQ multiplex PCR assay. Not all clones reach the TCRdb copy of this immuneACCESS table, which keeps in-frame sequences only. Checked studies attribute under half of the gap to unresolved V genes and leave the rest unexplained. The table for this sample lists 20,000 to 25,000 clones; 25% to 30% of them were counted only once. Jointly, the top ten make up 15% to 20% of the sample. Specimen: tumor tissue, collected after nivolumab (anti-PD-1) treatment. These receptors were taken from a person aged 35-79 years with oral cavity squamous cell carcinoma.

V gene TRBV6-1 combines with J gene TRBJ1-1; TRBD1 might be the D (5 bases). The germline V gene has CDR1 MNHNS and CDR2 SASEGT. The V end was cut by 11 bases, the J end by 2 bases, with 15 bases between. This CDR3 is 13 amino acids long. Here the CDR3 DNA reads TGTGCCTCGGGGGTGGATTTTAACACTGAAGCTTTCTTT. It encodes CASGVDFNTEAFF.

This clone was counted only a few times. The chain uses TRBV19 and TRBJ2-5; 9 nucleotides line up with TRBD1. This CDR3 has 14 residues. V gave up 5 bases and J gave up 2 bases; unmatched junction bases: 3. CDR1 is LNHDA, CDR2 SQIVND, per germline (reference sequence). This chain's CDR3 is CASSQTGGQETQYF. The CDR3 DNA reads TGTGCCAGTAGTCAGACAGGGGGACAAGAGACCCAGTACTTC. The full variable domain, its missing parts supplied by reference TRBV19 and TRBJ2-5, is DGGITQSPKYLFRKEGQNVTLSCEQNLNHDAMYWYRQDPGQGLRLIYYSQIVNDFQKGDIAEGYSVSREKKESFPLTVTSAQKNPTAFYLCASSQTGGQETQYFGPGTRLLVL.

This clone was found a few times. This chain links TRBV27 with TRBJ1-6; no firm D call. Per germline, CDR1 MNHEY and CDR2 SMNVEV (reference sequence). V lost 5 bases and J lost 6, with 5 bases in between. The CDR3 contains 12 residues. The CDR3 sequence is CASSTINSPLHF. The CDR3 nucleotides are TGTGCCAGCAGTACAATTAATTCACCCCTCCACTTT.

This chain joins TRBV6-6 and TRBJ1-2; D call uncertain. Germline loops: CDR1 MNHNY, CDR2 SVGAGI (reference sequence). Trimming stripped 4 bases from V and 0 bases from J, with 12 bases between. The CDR3 covers 15 residues. In nucleotides, the CDR3 is TGTGCCAGCAGTTTCAAACAATTCGCTAACTATGGCTACACCTTC. Encoded protein: CASSFKQFANYGYTF.

Only a few counts were recorded for this clone. The chain links TRBV14 to TRBJ2-7; D is undetermined. CDR3 length: 13 residues. The germline V and J ends were trimmed by 4 bases and 3 bases, with 10 bases remaining between them. The germline V gene has CDR1 SGHDN and CDR2 FVKESK. The CDR3: CASSPLPNYEQYF. As DNA, the CDR3 is TGTGCCAGCAGCCCACTTCCCAACTACGAGCAGTACTTC.

The V and J genes are TRBV28 and TRBJ2-7, with D possibly TRBD2 on 5 matching bases. The CDR3 totals 13 residues. In germline, CDR1 is MDHEN, CDR2 SYDVKM. V shed 7 bases and J shed 9 bases, with 19 bases lying between them. The CDR3 is CASMRAPPLGQYF. The CDR3 DNA sequence: TGTGCCAGCATGCGGGCCCCACCCTTAGGGCAGTACTTC.

This clone was detected only once. V gene TRBV28 combines with J gene TRBJ2-3; 10 nucleotides align to TRBD2. The germline V gene encodes CDR1 MDHEN and CDR2 SYDVKM. This CDR3 is 15 amino acids long. V shed 6 bases, J shed 2 bases, and the junction held 5 bases outside the gene matches. The CDR3 sequence: CASSSGTSDTDTQYF. The CDR3 DNA reads as TGTGCCAGCAGCTCCGGGACTAGCGACACAGATACGCAGTATTTT.

This chain joins TRBV29-1 and TRBJ1-2; 12 nucleotides match TRBD1. CDR1 is SQVTM and CDR2 is ANQGSEA in the germline V gene. The trim removed 5 bases at V and 4 bases at J, leaving 5 bases unmatched. The CDR3 length is 14 residues. In nucleotides, the CDR3 is TGCAGCGTTTATGGGACAGGGGGCGTCTATGGCTACACCTTC. Translated: CSVYGTGGVYGYTF.

The gene calls are TRBV30 and TRBJ1-5; no clear D gene. In germline, CDR1 is GTSNPN, CDR2 SVGIG (reference sequence). V was cut by 2 bases and J by 4 bases, with 9 bases left in between. The CDR3 length is 13 residues. In nucleotides, the CDR3 is TGTGCCTGGAGTCCTGCCTTAAATCAGCCCCAGCATTTT. Its protein product is CAWSPALNQPQHF.

DNA for the CDR3: TGTGCCAGCAGTCCAGACGGGCGATATCAGCCCCAGCATTTT. It codes for CASSPDGRYQPQHF. This sequence joins TRBV28 and TRBJ1-5; D not certain. Germline V gene sequence: CDR1 MDHEN, CDR2 SYDVKM. Trimming stripped 5 bases from V and 5 bases from J, with 13 bases between. The CDR3 extends over 14 amino acids.

In its sample, this clone was seen a few times. The V call is TRBV2, the J call TRBJ1-6; D call uncertain. The CDR3 is 13 amino acids. Between the trimmed V and J ends, which lost 7 bases and 0 bases, there was a span of 4 bases. Germline loops: CDR1 SNHLY, CDR2 FYNNEI. The CDR3 DNA sequence: TGTGCCAGCACCAGCTCCTATAATTCACCCCTCCACTTT. Protein sequence: CASTSSYNSPLHF.

Judged by abundance, this clone is large (0.1 to 1%). The chain combines TRBV28 with TRBJ1-1; D perhaps matches TRBD1 (6 bases). Germline CDR1 is MDHEN and CDR2 is SYDVKM. V lost 5 bases and J 5 bases, leaving 18 bases between the germline ends. This CDR3 spans 15 amino acids. For the CDR3, the DNA is TGTGCCAGCAGTAATAGGGAGACAGGTCGGACTGAAGCTTTCTTT. This gives the protein CASSNRETGRTEAFF.

A few counts support this clone. V and J are TRBV10-3 and TRBJ1-5; tentative D call: TRBD1 (6 bases). Germline CDR1 reads ENHRY; CDR2 reads SYGVKD. V was cut by 9 bases and J by 0 bases, with 9 bases left in between. The CDR3 extends over 13 amino acids. CDR3 nucleotides: TGTGCCATTGGACAGAATAGCAATCAGCCCCAGCATTTT. This sequence encodes CAIGQNSNQPQHF.

Relative to its sample, this clone is medium-sized. The chain uses TRBV7-6 and TRBJ2-7; D is perhaps TRBD1 or TRBD2 (5 bases each). Trimming shortened V by 3 bases and J by 4 bases, and 13 bases separated the two germline ends. The CDR3 covers 14 residues. Germline lookup yields CDR1 SGHVS and CDR2 FNYEAQ. This CDR3 reads CASSFGASGYEQYF. The CDR3 DNA reads as TGTGCCAGCAGCTTCGGGGCTTCGGGGTACGAGCAGTACTTC.

The chain links TRBV11-1 to TRBJ2-7, with D possibly TRBD1 on 5 matching bases. This CDR3 contains 13 residues. Trimming removed 10 bases from V and 6 bases from J, with 19 bases in between. CDR1 and CDR2 (germline): SGHAT, FQDESV (reference sequence). The CDR3 reads CATNKGWGSEQYF. Written as DNA, the CDR3 is TGTGCCACCAATAAGGGGTGGGGAAGCGAGCAGTACTTC. Complete variable domain (other parts from reference TRBV11-1 and TRBJ2-7): EAEVAQSPRYKITEKSQAVAFWCDPISGHATLYWYRQILGQGPELLVQFQDESVVDDSQLPKDRFSAERLKGVDSTLKIQPAELGDSAMYLCATNKGWGSEQYFGPGTRLTVT.

By sample fraction, this clone is medium-sized. This chain connects TRBV6-5 to TRBJ2-1; D is undetermined. This CDR3 has 12 amino acids. The germline CDR1 and CDR2 sequences are MNHEY and SVGAGI. The ends were cut back, 4 bases at V and 4 bases at J, with 5 bases in the middle. The CDR3 nucleotides are TGTGCCAGCAGTTCCGCGTACAATGAGCAGTTCTTC. It codes for CASSSAYNEQFF.